These 28 T cell receptor beta chains came from one sample sequenced in a study of identical twins. TCRdb independently ran MiXCR on the 5' RACE reads; one entry per CDR3 protein. Among 400,000 to 650,000 distinct CDR3 sequences listed, approximately 22% were seen once. The same sample was also used in a study of T cells expressing NK-cell markers.

What was sequenced was CD4+ T cells sorted from blood. These receptors came from a woman younger than 30 in good health.

The J gene is TRBJ2-2, the V gene TRBV5-4; no definite D call. From germline, CDR1 is SGHNT and CDR2 YYREEE (reference sequence). V was clipped by 0 bases and J by 4 bases, with 10 bases between them. CDR3 size: 15 residues. The CDR3 nucleotides are TGTGCCAGCAGCTTGGGGAATCAGCCCACCGGGGAGCTGTTTTTT. This translates into CASSLGNQPTGELFF.

This clonotype was found a few times. The chain recombines TRBV7-9 with TRBJ2-7, with a possible D match to TRBD2 (6 bases). Germline V gives CDR1 SEHNR, CDR2 FQNEAQ (reference sequence). V was cut by 7 bases and J by 2 bases, with 21 bases left in between. This CDR3 spans 16 amino acids. CDR3 bases: TGTGCCAGCACTATAAGAGCCCGGGAGATTCCCTACGAGCAGTACTTC. Its protein is CASTIRAREIPYEQYF. Complete variable domain (other parts from reference TRBV7-9 and TRBJ2-7): DTGVSQNPRHKITKRGQNVTFRCDPISEHNRLYWYRQTLGQGPEFLTYFQNEAQLEKSRLLSDRFSAERPKGSFSTLEIQRTEQGDSAMYLCASTIRAREIPYEQYFGPGTRLTVT.

J is TRBJ2-1 and V is TRBV6-1; D is uncertain. Germline V CDR1 and CDR2: MNHNS, SASEGT. The CDR3 is 13 amino acids. Trimming left V 6 bases short and J 5 bases short, with 11 bases between. The CDR3 bases are TGTGCCAGCAGCAACCCAACCCACAATGAGCAGTTCTTC. This codes for CASSNPTHNEQFF.

The CDR3 is CASSPPSGGTPYEQYF. CDR3 coding DNA: TGTGCCAGCAGTCCGCCTAGCGGGGGGACTCCCTACGAGCAGTACTTC. This chain connects TRBV2 to TRBJ2-7; 11 bases fit TRBD2. Germline trimming cut 5 bases from V and 2 bases from J; bases unmatched to any gene: 8. The length of the CDR3 is 16 residues. CDR1 is SNHLY, CDR2 FYNNEI, per germline.

This clonotype has only a few counts. The CDR3 spells CASSLVERAGDNEQFF. Written as DNA, the CDR3 is TGTGCCAGCAGCCTCGTAGAAAGAGCGGGAGACAATGAGCAGTTCTTC. The chain links TRBV3-1 to TRBJ2-1; 8 bases are a match to TRBD2. Germline V gene data show CDR1 as LGHDT and CDR2 as YNNKEL (reference sequence). The CDR3 covers 16 residues. The V and J ends lost 4 bases and 5 bases, in that order; junction bases with no gene match: 10.

V usage is TRBV20-1 and J usage is TRBJ2-1; 8 nucleotides line up with TRBD2. Germline CDR1 reads DFQATT; CDR2 reads SNEGSKA (reference sequence). The CDR3 spans 16 residues. The V gene end was trimmed by 3 bases and the J gene end by 4 bases; junction bases not matched to a gene: 11. The CDR3 reads CSARGNRAGDYNEQFF. The CDR3 coding sequence is TGCAGTGCTAGGGGAAATAGAGCGGGGGATTACAATGAGCAGTTCTTC.

The chain employs TRBV12-3 or TRBV12-4 and TRBJ2-2, with TRBD2 matching over 8 bases. Trimming removed 2 bases from V and 1 base from J; junction bases left unmatched: 0. The CDR3 contains 15 residues. The CDR3 protein is CASSLSGRNTGELFF. In DNA, the CDR3 is TGTGCCAGCAGTTTAAGCGGGAGGAACACCGGGGAGCTGTTTTTT.

This clonotype turned up a few times. The chain has TRBV20-1 and TRBJ1-2, with D tentatively TRBD1 (5 bases). CDR3 length: 14 amino acids. Germline CDR1 DFQATT, CDR2 SNEGSKA (reference sequence). The V gene lost 1 base and the J gene lost 3 bases, with 12 bases spanning the gap. The chain's CDR3 is CSARVQGLDYGYTF. CDR3 bases: TGCAGTGCTAGAGTTCAGGGTCTAGACTATGGCTACACCTTC.

This clonotype has more than one count but fewer than ten. The chain links TRBV9 to TRBJ2-1; TRBD2 matches 12 bases. Germline assignment: CDR1 SGDLS and CDR2 YYNGEE. With 2 bases clipped from V and 1 base from J, the junction kept 7 bases outside the gene matches. The CDR3 contains 18 residues. The CDR3 region is CASSVGLAGRLSYNEQFF. CDR3 in DNA: TGTGCCAGCAGCGTCGGACTAGCGGGACGCCTTTCCTACAATGAGCAGTTCTTC.

This clonotype has a handful of counts. The chain links TRBV27 to TRBJ2-7, with D unclear. The CDR3 loop spans 15 amino acids. Trimming cost V 3 bases and J 0 bases, with 12 bases left between them. Germline CDR1 and CDR2: MNHEY and SMNVEV (reference sequence). CDR3 sequence: CASSFSYPRSYEQYF. CDR3 nucleotides: TGTGCCAGCAGTTTTAGTTATCCTCGCTCCTACGAGCAGTACTTC.

This clonotype was observed at least ten times. The chain couples TRBV12-3 or TRBV12-4 to TRBJ2-1, with 14 bases matching TRBD2. CDR3 length: 17 amino acids. The J segment lost 5 bases and the V segment lost 6 bases, leaving 9 bases of the junction unmatched. Written as DNA, the CDR3 is TGTGCCAGCAGACTTAGGACTAGCGGGGGGCTACACAATGAGCAGTTCTTC. Its protein is CASRLRTSGGLHNEQFF.

This clonotype turned up a few times. The chain recombines TRBV10-3 with TRBJ2-1; 10 bases align to TRBD2. Germline V gene lookup returns CDR1 ENHRY and CDR2 SYGVKD. This CDR3 has 15 residues. The J segment lost 6 bases and the V segment lost 3 bases, leaving 5 bases of the junction unmatched. CDR3 in DNA: TGTGCCATCAGTGAAGGGAGCGGGAGGGCCAATGAGCAGTTCTTC. Protein: CAISEGSGRANEQFF.

The chain employs TRBV7-2 and TRBJ1-5, with D uncertain. The CDR3 totals 15 residues. Trimming left V 4 bases short and J 1 base short, with 11 bases between. Germline CDR1 is SGHTA and CDR2 is FQGNSA. CDR3 DNA: TGTGCCAGCAGCTCCCAACCTCGGAGCAATCAGCCCCAGCATTTT. Protein sequence: CASSSQPRSNQPQHF. The whole variable domain, remainder taken from reference TRBV7-2 and TRBJ1-5, is GAGVSQSPSNKVTEKGKDVELRCDPISGHTALYWYRQSLGQGLEFLIYFQGNSAPDKSGLPSDRFSAERTGGSVSTLTIQRTQQEDSAVYLCASSSQPRSNQPQHFGDGTRLSIL.

This clonotype occurred a few times. This chain connects TRBV7-6 to TRBJ2-7, with no clear D. V gave up 6 bases and J gave up 5 bases, with 8 bases separating them. Germline lookup yields CDR1 SGHVS and CDR2 FNYEAQ. This CDR3 spans 11 amino acids. CDR3 in DNA: TGTGCCAGCAGTTCAAACAACGAGCAGTACTTC. Translating it yields CASSSNNEQYF.

The chain links TRBV20-1 to TRBJ1-1, with TRBD1 matching over 7 bases. The ends lost 2 bases at V and 3 bases at J; junction bases unmatched: 3. Per the germline V gene, CDR1 is DFQATT and CDR2 is SNEGSKA (reference sequence). This CDR3 has 13 residues. The CDR3 spells CSARQGVDTEAFF. DNA of the CDR3: TGCAGTGCTAGACAGGGGGTGGACACTGAAGCTTTCTTT.

The chain has TRBV24-1 and TRBJ1-2; D is ambiguous. This CDR3 region has 11 residues. The germline V gene has CDR1 KGHDR and CDR2 SFDVKD. V lost 2 bases and J 5 bases, leaving 2 bases between the germline ends. CDR3 DNA: TGTGCCACCAGTGATTCGTATGGCTACACCTTC. Its translation is CATSDSYGYTF.

The chain is built from TRBV7-2 and TRBJ2-3; 7 nucleotides agree with TRBD2. Germline CDR1 is SGHTA and CDR2 is FQGNSA. V lost 2 bases and J lost 4; bases outside the gene matches: 12. CDR3 length: 17 amino acids. This CDR3 is CASSLFRSGLVPDTQYF. The CDR3 nucleotides read TGTGCCAGCAGCTTATTTCGGTCTGGACTAGTTCCAGATACGCAGTATTTT.

The chain has TRBV12-3 or TRBV12-4 and TRBJ2-1; the D gene is possibly TRBD1 (5 bases). Trimming stripped 6 bases from V and 7 bases from J, with 16 bases between. The CDR3 spans 14 residues. This chain's CDR3 is CASRLDSHSNEQFF. The CDR3 DNA reads TGTGCCAGCAGACTCGACAGTCATAGTAATGAGCAGTTCTTC.

The chain links TRBV20-1 to TRBJ1-1, with D possibly being TRBD1 (5 bases). V was pared by 3 bases and J by 10 bases, with 15 bases between. The CDR3 covers 12 residues. Germline-derived CDR1 and CDR2 are DFQATT and SNEGSKA (reference sequence). The CDR3 DNA reads as TGCAGTGCTAGCAGGGACGACCTGGGAGCTTTCTTT. Protein product: CSASRDDLGAFF.

The table lists this clonotype with many counts. At one boundary the junction diverges from the germline segment, which might be a read error. The rearrangement links TRBV5-1 to TRBJ2-7; TRBD1 is a possible D gene (5 bases). The CDR3 is made up of 14 amino acids. Germline V gene lookup returns CDR1 SGHRS and CDR2 YFSETQ. CDR3 in amino acids: CASSLGQGPYEQYF. The CDR3 DNA follows: TGTGCCAGCAGCTTAGGGCAGGGCCCCTACGAGCAGTACTTC.

The rearrangement uses TRBV4-3 and TRBJ2-2; D is undetermined. The V gene lost 3 bases and the J gene lost 4 bases, with 9 bases spanning the gap. The CDR3 covers 14 residues. CDR1 LGHNA and CDR2 YSLEER come from the germline V gene. CDR3 DNA: TGCGCCAGCAGCCAGATATTGGTCACCGGGGAGCTGTTTTTT. It is translated as CASSQILVTGELFF.

This clonotype came up a few times. V and J are TRBV5-1 and TRBJ1-2; 8 nucleotides match TRBD1. Trimming took 5 bases from V and 6 from J; bases not matched to a gene: 9. In germline, CDR1 is SGHRS, CDR2 YFSETQ. The CDR3 is 14 residues long. The CDR3 nucleotides read TGCGCCAGCAGTGCGACAGGGGAAGATAATGGCTACACCTTC. This encodes CASSATGEDNGYTF.

The chain is built from TRBV20-1 and TRBJ2-5; D is possibly TRBD1 or TRBD2 (5 bases each). This CDR3 is built from 16 residues. CDR1 DFQATT and CDR2 SNEGSKA come from the germline V gene (reference sequence). V was pared by 2 bases and J by 1 base, with 17 bases between. The CDR3 nucleotides are TGCAGTGCTAGAATCGGGGCGTCAGGTTCCCAAGAGACCCAGTACTTC. Its protein is CSARIGASGSQETQYF.

This clonotype was picked up a small number of times. The genes are TRBV20-1 and TRBJ2-7; D possibly corresponds to TRBD1 (5 bases). The germline V gene encodes CDR1 DFQATT and CDR2 SNEGSKA (reference sequence). Trimming took off 1 base at V and 4 bases at J, with 11 bases between the two ends. The CDR3 has 13 residues. CDR3 residues: CSARASKGYEQYF. In DNA form, the CDR3 reads TGCAGTGCTAGAGCTTCGAAGGGGTACGAGCAGTACTTC.

This chain uses TRBV20-1 with TRBJ2-7, with TRBD2 identical over 12 bases. V trimming: 3 bases; J trimming: 6 bases; junction bases outside the gene matches: 15. This CDR3 spans 17 amino acids. Germline values: CDR1 DFQATT, CDR2 SNEGSKA (reference sequence). The DNA for the CDR3 is TGCAGTGCTAGGCGGCTAGCGGGAGGGAGCTACAAATCCGAGCAGTACTTC. This gives the protein CSARRLAGGSYKSEQYF.

This clonotype was observed a few times. The chain links TRBV18 to TRBJ2-7; 8 bases match TRBD2. Germline CDR1 KGHSH, CDR2 LQKENI. The CDR3 totals 15 residues. V gave up 3 bases and J gave up 3 bases; unmatched junction bases: 7. In DNA form, the CDR3 reads TGTGCCAGCTCACCCACCCAGCGGGAGATCTACGAGCAGTACTTC. Protein product: CASSPTQREIYEQYF.

The J gene is TRBJ2-1, the V gene TRBV20-1; either TRBD1 or TRBD2 may fit D (5 bases each). The CDR3 extends over 15 amino acids. Germline V lookup: CDR1 DFQATT, CDR2 SNEGSKA (reference sequence). Trimming took 5 bases from V and 1 from J, leaving 15 bases between them. The CDR3 reads CSAASGWGSYNEQFF. The CDR3 DNA follows: TGCAGTGCTGCTTCAGGGTGGGGGTCCTACAATGAGCAGTTCTTC.

The CDR3 DNA reads as TGTGCCAGCAGCGTAGTGGGGGACTCACACAATGAGCAGTTCTTC. Protein sequence: CASSVVGDSHNEQFF. The chain employs TRBV9 and TRBJ2-1, with a possible D match to TRBD2 (6 bases). From germline, CDR1 is SGDLS and CDR2 YYNGEE. V lost 0 bases and J 5 bases, leaving 12 bases between the germline ends. The length of the CDR3 is 15 residues.